In this sample, the clone carrying this TCR beta chain turned up many times. The sample belongs to a study of regulatory T cells in long-lasting Graves disease. For TCR beta, libraries came from iRepertoire HTBI primers and Arm-PCR of CDR3 regions. TCRdb passed the multiplex PCR reads through MiXCR, listing each CDR3 protein once. The sample records about 620,000 distinct CDR3 sequences, about 15% being singletons. Noted time point: newly diagnosed GD, antithyroid drugs for less than 3 months. The TCR library was made from RNA extracted from PBMCs. These same records also appear under a second study, on T cells in Graves' hyperthyroidism and ophthalmopathy. From that study: Subjects aged 18 to 65 presented with newly diagnosed hyperthyroidism of less than 2 months' duration. Blood held most thyroid clonotypes expanded above 0.001 frequency. A 13 V-J model separated ophthalmopathy from stable hyperthyroidism.

The receptor was derived from a woman in her twenties or thirties with Graves disease. The material sequenced was peripheral blood mononuclear cells (PBMCs), taken at new diagnosis, from a patient treated with antithyroid drugs.

Here the CDR3 reads CASSEGPAVTYEQYF. CDR3 bases: TGTGCCAGCAGTGAAGGGCCAGCGGTTACCTACGAGCAGTACTTC. The chain recombines TRBV6-2 or TRBV6-3 with TRBJ2-7, with D possibly being TRBD2 (5 bases). V was trimmed by 5 bases and J by 2 bases, leaving 16 bases between them. The length of the CDR3 is 15 residues. Germline-derived CDR1 and CDR2 are MNHEY and SVGEGT.